This T cell receptor (beta chain) was sequenced during a study of blood T cell repertoires in COVID-19. CDR3 length: 16 amino acids. CDR1 MDHEN and CDR2 SYDVKM come from the germline V gene. V gave up 2 bases and J gave up 2 bases, with 13 bases separating them. The data were produced by immunoSEQ multiplex PCR, yet TCRdb's version contains in-frame clones alone and is incomplete. The table lists approximately 70,000 clones, 75% to 90% of them singletons, with about 2.7% in the top ten. The specimen was peripheral blood. This sequence originates from a human donor in a cohort sampled during active COVID-19. This chain links TRBV28 with TRBJ2-1; D is undetermined. This CDR3 reads CASSLKLVKTYNEQFF. CDR3 coding DNA: TGTGCCAGCAGTTTAAAGCTAGTGAAAACCTACAATGAGCAGTTCTTC.